This TCR beta chain emerged from a study of shared clonotypes between healthy human individuals. Findings and limits, study-wide: Measured sharing among donors was expected to vary with sequencing depth.

The data were produced by immunoSEQ multiplex PCR, yet TCRdb's version contains in-frame clones alone and is incomplete. The sample holds some 2,100,000 clones, approximately 94% seen once. About this clone itself: Its antigen is currently unknown.

CD45RO-negative, CCR7-selected cells formed the naive CD8 fraction, which excluded terminally differentiated effector memory CD45RA+ cells. This CDR3 region has 14 residues. CDR1 and CDR2 (germline): LNHDA, SQIVND (reference sequence). V was clipped by 3 bases and J by 6 bases, with 15 bases between them. The receptor's source is a young man in good health. Some clones in this sample may be carry-over from other donors' samples. The sequenced material came from naive CD8+ T cells from PBMCs. The chain is built from TRBV19 and TRBJ2-7; a possible D gene is TRBD2 (6 bases). The CDR3 DNA is TGTGCCAGTAGTATTCTAGCGACGGGGAGCGAGCAGTACTTC. It yields the protein CASSILATGSEQYF.